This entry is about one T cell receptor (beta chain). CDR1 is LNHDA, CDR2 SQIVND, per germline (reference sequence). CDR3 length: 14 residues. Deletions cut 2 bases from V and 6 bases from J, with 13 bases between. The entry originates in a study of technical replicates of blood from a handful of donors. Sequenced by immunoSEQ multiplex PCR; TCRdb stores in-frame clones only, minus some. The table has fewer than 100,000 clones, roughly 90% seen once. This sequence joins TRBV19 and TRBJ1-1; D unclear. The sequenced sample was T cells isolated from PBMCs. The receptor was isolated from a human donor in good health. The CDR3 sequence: CASSIQAYLSEAFF. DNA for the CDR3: TGTGCCAGTAGTATACAGGCCTACCTGTCTGAAGCTTTCTTT.